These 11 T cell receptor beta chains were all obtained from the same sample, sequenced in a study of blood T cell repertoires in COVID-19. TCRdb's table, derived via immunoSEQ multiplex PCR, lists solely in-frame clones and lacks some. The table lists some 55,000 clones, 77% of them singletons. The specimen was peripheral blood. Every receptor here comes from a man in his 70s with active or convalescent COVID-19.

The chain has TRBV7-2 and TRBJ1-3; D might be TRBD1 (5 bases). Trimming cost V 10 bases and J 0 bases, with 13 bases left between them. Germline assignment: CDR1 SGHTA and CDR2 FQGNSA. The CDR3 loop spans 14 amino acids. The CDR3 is CATERGSSGNTIYF. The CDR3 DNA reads TGTGCCACCGAGCGGGGGAGCTCTGGAAACACCATATATTTT.

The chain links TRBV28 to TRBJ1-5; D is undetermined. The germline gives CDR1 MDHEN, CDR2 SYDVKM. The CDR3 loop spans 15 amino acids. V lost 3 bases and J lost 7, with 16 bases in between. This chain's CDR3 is CASSFLYSPQQPQHF. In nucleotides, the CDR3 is TGTGCCAGCAGTTTCCTCTACAGTCCCCAGCAGCCCCAGCATTTT.

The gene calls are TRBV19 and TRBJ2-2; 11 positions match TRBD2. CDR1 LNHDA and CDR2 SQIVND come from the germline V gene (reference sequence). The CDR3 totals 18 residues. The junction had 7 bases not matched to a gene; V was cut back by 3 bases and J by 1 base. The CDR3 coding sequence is TGTGCCAGTAGTATCTCACTAGCGGGAGCTCTGAACACCGGGGAGCTGTTTTTT. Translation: CASSISLAGALNTGELFF.

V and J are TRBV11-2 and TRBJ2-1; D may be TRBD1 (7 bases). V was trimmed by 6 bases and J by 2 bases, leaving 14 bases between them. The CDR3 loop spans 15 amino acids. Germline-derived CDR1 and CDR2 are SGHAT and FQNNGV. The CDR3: CASSLQGRTYNEQFF. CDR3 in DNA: TGTGCCAGCAGTCTACAGGGGAGGACCTACAATGAGCAGTTCTTC. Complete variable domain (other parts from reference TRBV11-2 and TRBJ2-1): EAGVAQSPRYKIIEKRQSVAFWCNPISGHATLYWYQQILGQGPKLLIQFQNNGVVDDSQLPKDRFSAERLKGVDSTLKIQPAKLEDSAVYLCASSLQGRTYNEQFFGPGTRLTVL.

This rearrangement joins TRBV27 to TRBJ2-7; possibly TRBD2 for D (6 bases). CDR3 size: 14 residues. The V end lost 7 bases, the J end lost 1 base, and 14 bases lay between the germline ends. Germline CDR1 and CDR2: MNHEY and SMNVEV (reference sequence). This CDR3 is CASTDRDCSYEQYF. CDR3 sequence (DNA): TGTGCCAGCACCGACCGGGACTGTTCCTACGAGCAGTACTTC.

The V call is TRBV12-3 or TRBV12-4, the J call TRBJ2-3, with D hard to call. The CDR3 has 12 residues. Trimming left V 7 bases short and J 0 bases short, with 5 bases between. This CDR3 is CASKASTDTQYF. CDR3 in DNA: TGTGCCAGCAAAGCTAGCACAGATACGCAGTATTTT.

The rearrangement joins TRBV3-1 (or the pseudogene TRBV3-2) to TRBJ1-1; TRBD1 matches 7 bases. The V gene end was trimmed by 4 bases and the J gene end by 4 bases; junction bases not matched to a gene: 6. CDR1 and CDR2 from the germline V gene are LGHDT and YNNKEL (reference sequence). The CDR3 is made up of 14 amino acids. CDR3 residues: CASSRRTGATEAFF. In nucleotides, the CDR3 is TGTGCCAGCAGCCGCAGGACAGGTGCCACTGAAGCTTTCTTT.

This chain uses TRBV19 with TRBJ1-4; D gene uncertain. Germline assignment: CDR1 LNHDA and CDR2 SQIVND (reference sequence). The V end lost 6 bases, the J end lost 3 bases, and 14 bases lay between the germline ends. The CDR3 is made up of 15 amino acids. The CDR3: CASRSGYIANEKLFF. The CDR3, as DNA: TGTGCCAGTAGGTCGGGGTACATAGCTAATGAAAAACTGTTTTTT.

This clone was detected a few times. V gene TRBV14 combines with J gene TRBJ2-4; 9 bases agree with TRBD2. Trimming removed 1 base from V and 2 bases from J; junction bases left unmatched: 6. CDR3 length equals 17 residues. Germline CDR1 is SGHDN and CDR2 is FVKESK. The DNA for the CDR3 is TGTGCCAGCAGCCAAGTTGTGCGGGAGGGAACCAAAAACATTCAGTACTTC. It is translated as CASSQVVREGTKNIQYF.

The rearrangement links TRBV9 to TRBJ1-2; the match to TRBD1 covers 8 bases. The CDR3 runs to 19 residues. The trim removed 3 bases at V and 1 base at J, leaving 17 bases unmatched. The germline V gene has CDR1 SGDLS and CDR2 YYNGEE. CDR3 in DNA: TGTGCCAGCAGCGGTGGGGCAGGGACAGGCAGAATCCTTAACTATGGCTACACCTTC. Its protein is CASSGGAGTGRILNYGYTF.

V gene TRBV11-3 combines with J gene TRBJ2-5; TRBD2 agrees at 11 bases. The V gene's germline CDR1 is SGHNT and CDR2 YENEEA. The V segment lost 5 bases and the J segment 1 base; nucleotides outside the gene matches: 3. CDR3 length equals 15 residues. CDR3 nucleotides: TGTGCCAGCAGCGCGGGACTAGCGGCCCAAGAGACCCAGTACTTC. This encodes CASSAGLAAQETQYF. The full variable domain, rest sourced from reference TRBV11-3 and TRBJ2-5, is EAGVVQSPRYKIIEKKQPVAFWCNPISGHNTLYWYLQNLGQGPELLIRYENEEAVDDSQLPKDRFSAERLKGVDSTLKIQPAELGDSAVYLCASSAGLAAQETQYFGPGTRLLVL.